Here is one T cell receptor (beta chain) with its context. At one of its ends the junction is not consistent with the germline gene, which may arise from a read error. The data are from a study of blood T cells in healthy people across ages. The second PCR ran roughly 6 to 12 cycles with a sample-barcoded 5' primer and J-beta primers. TCRdb reanalysed the 5' RACE reads using MiXCR and keeps one entry per CDR3 protein. There are 550,000 to 700,000 distinct CDR3 sequences in the sample; approximately 30% occur only once, and roughly 20% lies in the top ten. Germline loops: CDR1 DFQATT, CDR2 SNEGSKA (reference sequence). The CDR3 runs to 15 residues. Aged about 6 to 95, donors were systemically healthy Caucasians from Russia. Each individual donor underwent a draw of about 9.9 milliliters of peripheral blood. Total RNA was isolated from each sample in quantities of at least 6 micrograms.

The sequenced sample was blood. The clonotype was recovered from a woman aged 70 to 79 in good health. V and J are TRBV20-1 and TRBJ1-4, with 10 positions matching TRBD1. CDR3 DNA sequence: TGCAGTGCTACCGAGACAGGGGGCAGAAATGGAAAACTGTTTTTT. As protein: CSATETGGRNGKLFF.